Included here is one T cell receptor (beta chain) sequence, with context. This clonotype was detected ten times or more. Its antigen is not yet known. The record has no base qualities; no much larger clone is one base away. There are 13 amino acids in the CDR3, from cysteine to phenylalanine inclusive. The only DNA kept is the CDR3, 39 bases in frame from the first base. V is cut by 11 bases and J by 0 bases, and the space between the germline ends is 13 bases. These data belong to a study of T cell repertoires in cytomegalovirus infection (dated by TCRdb to the late 2010s). With respect to the entire study: The HLA type of each donor mattered for the analysis, because public TCR beta signatures pointed to carriage of CMV infection along with the matching HLA type.

Beyond this particular receptor, the publication reports: Cumulative frequency of public TCR beta family members discriminated carriers of CMV infection plus the relevant HLA type in this cohort and an independent roughly 320-donor cohort. The ex vivo response was dominated by HLA-C-restricted CMV-specific TCR beta clonotypes, which also provided the single most frequent clonotype in two of eight donors.

The data were produced on an Illumina HiSeq 1500. TCRdb reprocessing: public reads trimmed at Q25 with fastp, clones called with MiXCR, in-frame beta chains kept. Here each entry gathers all rows of one CDR3 protein and keeps the most common genes and DNA. The sample table shows some 300,000 distinct CDR3 sequences, and about 9.1% are seen once. The top ten constitute more than 2.5% of the sample. The sample comprised PBMCs. The chain is encoded by TRBV12-3 or TRBV12-4 joined to TRBJ1-1, with no confident D gene call. This clonotype was obtained from a human donor in good health (CMV status not recorded). Some clones in this sample may be carry-over from other donors' samples. The DNA reads TGTGCCCGTCGGCCGGGGATGAACACTGAAGCTTTCTTT. The encoded protein is CARRPGMNTEAFF.